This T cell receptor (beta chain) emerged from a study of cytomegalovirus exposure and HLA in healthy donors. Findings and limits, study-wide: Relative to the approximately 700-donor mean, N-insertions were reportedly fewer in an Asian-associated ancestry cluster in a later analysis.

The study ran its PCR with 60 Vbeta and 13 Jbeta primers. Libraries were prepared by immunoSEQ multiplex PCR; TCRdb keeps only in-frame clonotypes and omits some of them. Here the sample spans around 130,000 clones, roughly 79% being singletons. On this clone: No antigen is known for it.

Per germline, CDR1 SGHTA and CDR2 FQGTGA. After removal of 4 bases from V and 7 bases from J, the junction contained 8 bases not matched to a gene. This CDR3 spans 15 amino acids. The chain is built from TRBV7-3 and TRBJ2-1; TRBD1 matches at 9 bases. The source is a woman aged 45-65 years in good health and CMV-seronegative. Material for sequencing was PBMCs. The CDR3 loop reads CASSSPGQGGNEQFF. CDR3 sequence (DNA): TGTGCCAGCAGCTCCCCGGGACAGGGAGGGAATGAGCAGTTCTTC. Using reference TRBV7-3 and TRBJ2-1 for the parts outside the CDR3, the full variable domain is GAGVSQTPSNKVTEKGKYVELRCDPISGHTALYWYRQSLGQGPEFLIYFQGTGAADDSGLPNDRFFAVRPEGSVSTLKIQRTERGDSAVYLCASSSPGQGGNEQFFGPGTRLTVL.